One sample yielded the 6 T cell receptor beta chains listed below, sequenced in a study of blood T cells in healthy people across ages. Next came a second PCR, run for about 6 to 11 cycles, which used a sample-barcoded 5' primer along with a J-beta primer mix. TCRdb independently ran MiXCR on the 5' RACE reads; one entry per CDR3 protein. The repertoire holds over 700,000 distinct CDR3 sequences, 25% seen once, with 9% to 9.5% in the top ten. A further study also used this sample, focusing on T cells of mothers and their children.

The sequenced sample was blood. The receptors originated from a boy under 18 in good health.

The chain carries TRBV7-8 and TRBJ2-5; D is unclear. Germline values: CDR1 SGHVS, CDR2 FQNEAQ. The CDR3 covers 10 residues. CDR3: CAGDEETQYF. As DNA, the CDR3 is TGTGCAGGTGATGAAGAGACCCAGTACTTC. The complete variable domain, with remaining parts taken from reference TRBV7-8 and TRBJ2-5, reads GAGVSQSPRYKVAKRGQDVALRCDPISGHVSLFWYQQALGQGPEFLTYFQNEAQLDKSGLPSDRFFAERPEGSVSTLKIQRTQQEDSAVYLCAGDEETQYFGPGTRLLVL.

This clonotype was observed a few times. V gene TRBV6-5 combines with J gene TRBJ2-2; 10 bases are shared with TRBD2. CDR3 length: 18 residues. Unmatched junction bases numbered 9, after V lost 0 bases and J lost 5 bases. Germline V gene sequence: CDR1 MNHEY, CDR2 SVGAGI. In nucleotides, the CDR3 is TGTGCCAGCAGTTACTCCGAGGCTCGGACTAGCGGTACCGGGGAGCTGTTTTTT. Protein: CASSYSEARTSGTGELFF.

The sample holds a few counts of this clonotype. The genes are TRBV3-1 and TRBJ2-4; D not resolved. V was cut by 5 bases and J by 6 bases, with 5 bases left in between. CDR3 size: 11 residues. Germline CDR1 LGHDT, CDR2 YNNKEL (reference sequence). CDR3 sequence (DNA): TGTGCCAGCAGCGAGGTAAACATTCAGTACTTC. Amino acids: CASSEVNIQYF. The whole variable domain, filled in from reference TRBV3-1 and TRBJ2-4, reads DTAVSQTPKYLVTQMGNDKSIKCEQNLGHDTMYWYKQDSKKFLKIMFSYNNKELIINETVPNRFSPKSPDKAHLNLHINSLELGDSAVYFCASSEVNIQYFGAGTRLSVL.

This rearrangement joins TRBV11-2 to TRBJ1-1; 7 bases are shared with TRBD1. This CDR3 contains 13 residues. Trimming at V came to 5 bases and at J to 4 bases, leaving 4 bases not matched to a gene. Looked up from germline, CDR1 is SGHAT and CDR2 is FQNNGV. In DNA, the CDR3 is TGTGCCAGCAGCCTAGGACAGGTCACTGAAGCTTTCTTT. Translating it yields CASSLGQVTEAFF. Variable domain in full (rest from reference TRBV11-2 and TRBJ1-1): EAGVAQSPRYKIIEKRQSVAFWCNPISGHATLYWYQQILGQGPKLLIQFQNNGVVDDSQLPKDRFSAERLKGVDSTLKIQPAKLEDSAVYLCASSLGQVTEAFFGQGTRLTVV.

The chain recombines TRBV6-5 with TRBJ2-3; 8 bases match TRBD2. Germline V CDR1 and CDR2: MNHEY, SVGAGI. The CDR3 consists of 15 residues. With 6 bases clipped from V and 4 bases from J, the junction kept 9 bases outside the gene matches. The CDR3 bases are TGTGCCAGCAGCAAGAGCGGGGGCGCACCAGATACGCAGTATTTT. Translation: CASSKSGGAPDTQYF.

The chain is built from TRBV12-3 or TRBV12-4 and TRBJ2-2; 8 bases match TRBD1. The trim removed 3 bases at V and 3 bases at J, leaving 15 bases unmatched. This CDR3 has 19 residues. The CDR3 reads CASSFGTGSFGTDTGELFF. CDR3 sequence (DNA): TGTGCCAGCAGTTTCGGGACAGGCAGCTTCGGTACTGACACCGGGGAGCTGTTTTTT.